The next 12 T cell receptor beta chains were all read from a single sample in a study of Ad26.COV2.S vaccination and SARS-CoV-2 variants. Assay: immunoSEQ multiplex PCR; the TCRdb copy retains only in-frame clones and omits some. The sample comprises around 250,000 clones, around nine tenths of which are singletons, and roughly 3% rests with the top ten. Treatment denoted: some 19 received Ad26.COV2.S at low or high dose, single or two shots; several received placebo; per-sample allocation not given. It was on day 63 after the first vaccine or placebo injection that samples were taken. The source material was peripheral blood, sampled in a trial of Ad26.COV2.S vaccine versus placebo. These receptors were obtained from a person between 18 and 65 years old who received the Ad26.COV2.S COVID-19 vaccine or a placebo.

The chain employs TRBV18 and TRBJ1-1, with TRBD1 as a possible D gene (6 bases). The CDR3 totals 15 residues. The V gene's germline CDR1 is KGHSH and CDR2 LQKENI. V was cut by 3 bases and J by 6 bases, with 17 bases left in between. The CDR3 DNA reads as TGTGCCAGCTCACCCCAGGGGTCCCGGCGGGCTGAAGCTTTCTTT. Its protein product is CASSPQGSRRAEAFF.

The genes are TRBV3-1 (or the pseudogene TRBV3-2) and TRBJ2-6; perhaps D is TRBD1 or TRBD2 (6 bases each). The V gene's germline CDR1 is LGHDT and CDR2 YNNKEL (reference sequence). V lost 0 bases and J lost 0, with 15 bases in between. The CDR3 length is 19 residues. Here the CDR3 reads CASSQEGGKRVSGANVLTF. The CDR3 DNA sequence: TGTGCCAGCAGCCAAGAAGGGGGGAAAAGGGTCTCTGGGGCCAACGTCCTGACTTTC.

The chain uses TRBV18 and TRBJ1-1; maybe TRBD1 (5 bases). V lost 2 bases to trimming and J lost 0 bases, with 10 bases between them. The V gene's germline CDR1 is KGHSH and CDR2 LQKENI. The CDR3 contains 15 residues. CDR3 sequence (DNA): TGTGCCAGCTCACCAGGGAAGACAGTGAACACTGAAGCTTTCTTT. Its translation is CASSPGKTVNTEAFF.

This chain links TRBV11-3 with TRBJ2-3; TRBD2 aligns across 9 bases. V shed 2 bases and J 3 bases; nucleotides not matched to a gene: 18. The CDR3 is 20 amino acids. Germline CDR1 is SGHNT and CDR2 is YENEEA. The CDR3 nucleotides are TGTGCCAGCAGCTTAAGCGGGAGGTGGGCAGCAGGGAGGGATACAGATACGCAGTATTTT. It yields the protein CASSLSGRWAAGRDTDTQYF.

The chain uses TRBV27 and TRBJ1-6; no reliable D call. V lost 0 bases and J 7 bases, leaving 4 bases between the germline ends. Germline CDR1 reads MNHEY; CDR2 reads SMNVEV (reference sequence). The CDR3 runs to 13 residues. CDR3 DNA: TGTGCCAGCAGTTTATCCGTGAATTCACCCCTCCACTTT. Amino acids: CASSLSVNSPLHF.

Only one count was recorded for this clone. The chain combines TRBV6-5 with TRBJ1-2, with 10 bases that match TRBD1. The J segment lost 3 bases and the V segment lost 2 bases, leaving 6 bases of the junction unmatched. The CDR3 has 16 residues. Germline CDR1 and CDR2: MNHEY and SVGAGI. Here the CDR3 reads CASSYVGTGVYYGYTF. CDR3 nucleotides: TGTGCCAGCAGTTACGTCGGGACAGGGGTATACTATGGCTACACCTTC.

This clone is a singleton in its sample. This sequence joins TRBV19 and TRBJ2-3; D is perhaps TRBD1 (6 bases). CDR1 is LNHDA, CDR2 SQIVND, per germline (reference sequence). V lost 5 bases, J lost 3 bases, and 12 bases lay in between. The CDR3 is 14 amino acids. This CDR3 reads CASSPRQATDTQYF. As DNA, the CDR3 is TGTGCCAGTAGTCCCCGACAGGCGACAGATACGCAGTATTTT. Variable domain in full (rest from reference TRBV19 and TRBJ2-3): DGGITQSPKYLFRKEGQNVTLSCEQNLNHDAMYWYRQDPGQGLRLIYYSQIVNDFQKGDIAEGYSVSREKKESFPLTVTSAQKNPTAFYLCASSPRQATDTQYFGPGTRLTVL.

This chain uses TRBV6-1 with TRBJ1-1; D not resolved. Germline V gene data show CDR1 as MNHNS and CDR2 as SASEGT. V shed 4 bases and J shed 0 bases, with 15 bases lying between them. The CDR3 is 16 residues long. CDR3 protein: CASSAGRRLLNTEAFF. The CDR3 coding sequence is TGTGCCAGCAGTGCCGGGAGGCGGCTCCTGAACACTGAAGCTTTCTTT.

V gene TRBV7-9 combines with J gene TRBJ2-2; D not resolved. CDR1 is SEHNR, CDR2 FQNEAQ, per germline (reference sequence). V was pared by 2 bases and J by 7 bases, with 5 bases between. The CDR3 spans 12 residues. The CDR3 nucleotides read TGTGCCAGCAGCTTAAAGCTCGGGGAGCTGTTTTTT. Its translation is CASSLKLGELFF.

This rearrangement joins TRBV6-5 to TRBJ2-2; D gene unclear. There are 16 residues in the CDR3. Trimming left V 2 bases short and J 0 bases short, with 10 bases between. Germline loops: CDR1 MNHEY, CDR2 SVGAGI. The DNA for the CDR3 is TGTGCCAGCAGTTACCCGCCCGTCCCGAACACCGGGGAGCTGTTTTTT. Amino acids: CASSYPPVPNTGELFF.

The rearrangement links TRBV18 to TRBJ2-5, with 8 bases aligning to TRBD2. This CDR3 has 19 residues. V trimming: 2 bases; J trimming: 2 bases; junction bases outside the gene matches: 16. Per germline, CDR1 KGHSH and CDR2 LQKENI. The CDR3 sequence is CASSPLAGYLRGIQETQYF. The DNA for the CDR3 is TGTGCCAGCTCACCATTAGCGGGATACTTGAGGGGTATACAAGAGACCCAGTACTTC.

This chain links TRBV6-1 with TRBJ1-2; D unresolved. V was cut by 2 bases and J by 2 bases, with 21 bases left in between. Germline CDR1 and CDR2: MNHNS and SASEGT. The CDR3 has 18 amino acids. In DNA, the CDR3 is TGTGCCAGCAGTGAACTCGCGGGCAGCTCAAGGGAGAACTATGGCTACACCTTC. Protein sequence: CASSELAGSSRENYGYTF.